This TCR beta chain is from a study of T cells in Graves' hyperthyroidism and ophthalmopathy. Findings and caveats of the study: Blood also carried most thyroid clonotypes expanded above 0.001. Stable hyperthyroidism and ophthalmopathy were separated using 13 V-J signatures.

The CDR3 contains 14 residues. Germline V gene data show CDR1 as MDHEN and CDR2 as SYDVKM. Amplification of TCR beta CDR3 regions was performed using RNA transcripts as template. The HTBI primer set served for first-round RT-PCR of the TCR CDR3. One entry per CDR3 protein, called by TCRdb with MiXCR from the multiplex PCR reads. The profile shows roughly 500,000 distinct CDR3 sequences, around a quarter of them singletons. This clonotype was recorded many times. Its target is not known. A much bigger clone sits one base away, suggesting this may be a read error. Ophthalmopathy patients had moderate-to-severe active disease, CAS ≥3, NOSPECS ≥4, and disease duration under 3 months. Exclusion criteria comprised uncontrolled infection, other autoimmune disease, pregnancy or lactation.

Sequencing input: blood. The chain has TRBV28 and TRBJ2-7; the D gene is possibly TRBD1 (6 bases). The receptor was isolated from a woman aged 25 to 45 with Graves' ophthalmopathy. CDR3 nucleotides: TGTGCCAGCAGTTCCGGGACACTTGCCTACGGGCAGTACTTC. Protein: CASSSGTLAYGQYF.